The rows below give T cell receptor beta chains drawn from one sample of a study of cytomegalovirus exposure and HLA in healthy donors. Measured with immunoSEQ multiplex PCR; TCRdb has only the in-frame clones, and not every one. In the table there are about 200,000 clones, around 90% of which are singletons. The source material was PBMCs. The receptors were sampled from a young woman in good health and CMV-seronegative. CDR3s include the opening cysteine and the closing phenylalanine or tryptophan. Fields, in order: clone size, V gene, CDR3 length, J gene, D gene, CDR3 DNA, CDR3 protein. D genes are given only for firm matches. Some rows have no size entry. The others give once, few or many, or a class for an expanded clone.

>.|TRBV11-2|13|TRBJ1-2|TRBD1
TGTGCCAGCAGCCGGACAGGGTCCTATGGCTACACCTTC
CASSRTGSYGYTF
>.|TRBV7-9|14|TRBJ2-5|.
TGTGCCAGCACCTCTCGGACATCCCAAGAGACCCAGTACTTC
CASTSRTSQETQYF
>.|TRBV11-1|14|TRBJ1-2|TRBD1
TGTGCCAGCAGCCCAATGACAGGGCACTATGGCTACACCTTC
CASSPMTGHYGYTF
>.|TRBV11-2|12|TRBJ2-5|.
TGTGCCAGCAGCTCCGGGGGAAAGACCCAGTACTTC
CASSSGGKTQYF
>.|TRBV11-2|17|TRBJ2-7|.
TGTGCCAGCAGCCCTTATGGGGGCGGGAGTTGGTTCGACGAGCAGTACTTC
CASSPYGGGSWFDEQYF
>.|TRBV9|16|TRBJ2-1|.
TGTGCCAGCAGCGTGAGCGGCAACCATCAATACAATGAGCAGTTCTTC
CASSVSGNHQYNEQFF
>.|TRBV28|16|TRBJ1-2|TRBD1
TGTGCCACCGAACCGGGACAGGGTACTTTTATCTATGGCTACACCTTC
CATEPGQGTFIYGYTF
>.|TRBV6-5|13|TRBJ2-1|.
TGTGCCAGCGGGGCGGGGTTGGGCAATGAGCAGTTCTTC
CASGAGLGNEQFF
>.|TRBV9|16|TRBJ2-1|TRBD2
TGTGCCAGCAGCCAGAGAGCGGGGAGCTCCTACAATGAGCAGTTCTTC
CASSQRAGSSYNEQFF
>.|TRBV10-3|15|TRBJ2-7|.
TGTGCCATCAGTGCCGAAGGGGCAATTGACTACGAGCAGTACTTC
CAISAEGAIDYEQYF
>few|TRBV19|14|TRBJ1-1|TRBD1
TGTGCCAGTAGTGCAACAGGGGTCTGGGGTGAAGCTTTCTTT
CASSATGVWGEAFF
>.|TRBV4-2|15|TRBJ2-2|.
TGTGCCAGCAGCATGACTAGACCCACCTCCCGGGAGCTGTTTTTT
CASSMTRPTSRELFF
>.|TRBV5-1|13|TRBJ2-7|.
TGCGCCAGCAGCTTGGCAGCCTCCGGGGAGCAGTACTTC
CASSLAASGEQYF
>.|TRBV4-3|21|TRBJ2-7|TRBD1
TGCGCCAGCAGCCAGCAGTTCGGGAGCCTGAACCGGGACAGGGGGTTTTACGAGCAGTACTTC
CASSQQFGSLNRDRGFYEQYF
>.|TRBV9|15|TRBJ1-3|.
TGTGCCAGCAGTAACAGGGTTAGCTCTGGAAACACCATATATTTT
CASSNRVSSGNTIYF
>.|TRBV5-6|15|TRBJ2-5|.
TGTGCCAGCAGCCCCGGGACACGGTTACAAGAGACCCAGTACTTC
CASSPGTRLQETQYF
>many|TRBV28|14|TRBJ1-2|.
TGTGCCAGCAGGACCCCCTGGGGAGGGCAAGGCTACACCTTC
CASRTPWGGQGYTF
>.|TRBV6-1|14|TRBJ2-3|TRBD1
TGTGCCAGCAGATTGGACAGGGCCACAGATACGCAGTATTTT
CASRLDRATDTQYF
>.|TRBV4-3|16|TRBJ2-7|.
TGCGCCAGCAGCCAAGATCATAACAGGAAAACCTACGAGCAGTACTTC
CASSQDHNRKTYEQYF
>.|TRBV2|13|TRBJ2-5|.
TGTGCCAGCAGTGAAGCTCCTCAAGAGACCCAGTACTTC
CASSEAPQETQYF
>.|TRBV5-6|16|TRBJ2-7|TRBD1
TGTGCCAGCAGCTTGGTGGGGGGACAGGGGGCTGTCGAGCAGTACTTC
CASSLVGGQGAVEQYF
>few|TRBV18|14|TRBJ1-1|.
TGTGCCAGCTCACCTCAACAGCAGAACACTGAAGCTTTCTTT
CASSPQQQNTEAFF
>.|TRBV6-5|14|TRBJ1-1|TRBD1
TGTGCCAGCAGTGAACAGGGGGCTGCCACTGAAGCTTTCTTT
CASSEQGAATEAFF
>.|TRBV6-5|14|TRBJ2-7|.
TGTGCCAGCAGTCGGAAACAGGGTCCCTACGAGCAGTACTTC
CASSRKQGPYEQYF
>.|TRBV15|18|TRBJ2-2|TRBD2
TGTGCCACCAGCAGAGCTTCTAGCGGGAGTGAGAACACCGGGGAGCTGTTTTTT
CATSRASSGSENTGELFF
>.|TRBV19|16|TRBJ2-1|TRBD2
TGTGCCAGTAGCCCCACTAGCGGGGGTATCTACAATGAGCAGTTCTTC
CASSPTSGGIYNEQFF
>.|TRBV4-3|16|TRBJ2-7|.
TGCGCCAGCAGCCAAGGTGCAACGGGATGGACCTACGAGCAGTACTTC
CASSQGATGWTYEQYF
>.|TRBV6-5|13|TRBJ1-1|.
TGTGCCAGCAGTTATCACGGGGGCACTGAAGCTTTCTTT
CASSYHGGTEAFF
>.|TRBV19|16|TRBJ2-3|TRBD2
TGTGCCAGTAGCCGTTCGGGACTAGCGCACACAGATACGCAGTATTTT
CASSRSGLAHTDTQYF